This T cell receptor beta chain was sequenced during a study of post-analysis software for immune sequencing data. The study's findings and limits: Controls' normalized Chao1 diversity significantly exceeded that of multiple sclerosis patients. The five TRBV segments detected at higher frequency in patients than in controls included TRBV5-6, TRBV5-1 and TRBV20-1.

Per germline, CDR1 MGHRA and CDR2 YSYEKL. V lost 4 bases to trimming and J lost 4 bases, with 10 bases between them. CDR3 length: 13 residues. Comments on this clonotype: What it recognizes is unknown.

Included in the TCR beta cDNA libraries were unique molecular identifiers. Each CDR3 protein is one row after TCRdb ran MiXCR on the PCR reads. This table holds fewer than 850,000 distinct CDR3 sequences, 25% to 30% found once. The chain combines TRBV4-1 with TRBJ1-1, with D unresolved. Sample: blood. The source is a girl aged 10-17 years with multiple sclerosis. For the CDR3, the DNA is TGCGCCAGCAGCCCTGGCTCGGGCACTGAAGCTTTCTTT. As protein: CASSPGSGTEAFF.